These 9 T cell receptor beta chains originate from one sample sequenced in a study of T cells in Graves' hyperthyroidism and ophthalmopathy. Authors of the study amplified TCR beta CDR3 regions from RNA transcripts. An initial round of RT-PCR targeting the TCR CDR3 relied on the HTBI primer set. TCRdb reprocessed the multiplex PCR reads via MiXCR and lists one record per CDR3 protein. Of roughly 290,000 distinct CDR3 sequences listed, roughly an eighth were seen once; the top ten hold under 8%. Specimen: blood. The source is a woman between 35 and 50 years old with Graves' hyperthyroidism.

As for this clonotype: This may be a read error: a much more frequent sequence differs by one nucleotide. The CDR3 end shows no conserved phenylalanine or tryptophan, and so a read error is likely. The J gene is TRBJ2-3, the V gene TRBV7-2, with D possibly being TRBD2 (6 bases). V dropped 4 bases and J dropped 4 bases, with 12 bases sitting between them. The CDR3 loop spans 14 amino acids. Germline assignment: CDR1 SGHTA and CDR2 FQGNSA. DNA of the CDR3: TGTGCCAGCAGCTCCTTGGGGGGAGCAGATACGCAGTATCTT. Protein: CASSSLGGADTQYL.

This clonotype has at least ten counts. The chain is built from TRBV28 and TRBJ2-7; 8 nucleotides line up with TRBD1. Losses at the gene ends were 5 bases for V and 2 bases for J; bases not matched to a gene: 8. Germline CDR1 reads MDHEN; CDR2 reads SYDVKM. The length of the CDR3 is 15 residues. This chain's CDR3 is CASSPTGTGAYEQYF. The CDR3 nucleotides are TGTGCCAGCAGTCCAACCGGGACAGGCGCCTACGAGCAGTACTTC.

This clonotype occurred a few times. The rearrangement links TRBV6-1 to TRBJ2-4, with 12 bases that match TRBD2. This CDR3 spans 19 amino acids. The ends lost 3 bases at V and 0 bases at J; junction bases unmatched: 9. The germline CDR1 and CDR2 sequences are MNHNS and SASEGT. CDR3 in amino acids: CASSEYATSGRLAKNIQYF. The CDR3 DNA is TGTGCCAGCAGTGAGTATGCGACTAGCGGGAGACTAGCCAAAAACATTCAGTACTTC.

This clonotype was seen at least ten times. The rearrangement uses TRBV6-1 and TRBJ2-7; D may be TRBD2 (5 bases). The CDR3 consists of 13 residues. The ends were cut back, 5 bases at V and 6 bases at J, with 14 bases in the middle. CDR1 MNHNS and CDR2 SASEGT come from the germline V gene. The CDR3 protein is CASSTTGVGEQYF. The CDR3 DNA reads TGTGCCAGCAGTACTACCGGGGTAGGCGAGCAGTACTTC.

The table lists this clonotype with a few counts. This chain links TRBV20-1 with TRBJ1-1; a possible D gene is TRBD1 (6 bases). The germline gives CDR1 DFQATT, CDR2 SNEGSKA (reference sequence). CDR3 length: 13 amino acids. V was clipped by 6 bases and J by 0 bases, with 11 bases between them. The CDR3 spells CSAPTGLNTEAFF. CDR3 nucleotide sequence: TGCAGTGCCCCAACAGGGCTGAACACTGAAGCTTTCTTT.

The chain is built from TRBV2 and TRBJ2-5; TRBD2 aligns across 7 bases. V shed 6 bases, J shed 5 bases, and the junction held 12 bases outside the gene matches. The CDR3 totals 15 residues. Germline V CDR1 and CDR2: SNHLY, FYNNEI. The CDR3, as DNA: TGTGCCAGCAGGACCCAGCGGGAAGTGGTGGAGACCCAGTACTTC. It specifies CASRTQREVVETQYF.

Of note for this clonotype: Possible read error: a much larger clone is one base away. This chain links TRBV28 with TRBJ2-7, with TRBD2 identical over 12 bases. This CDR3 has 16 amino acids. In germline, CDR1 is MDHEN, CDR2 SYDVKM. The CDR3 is CASSPATSGSSYEQCF. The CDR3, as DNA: TGTGCCAGCAGTCCCGCGACTAGCGGGAGTTCCTACGAGCAGTGCTTC.

CDR3 in DNA: TGTGCCAGTAGTCAAGGACTTAGCAATCAGCCCCAGCATTTT. It yields the protein CASSQGLSNQPQHF. This chain joins TRBV19 and TRBJ1-5; D unclear. CDR3 length: 14 amino acids. The germline CDR1 and CDR2 sequences are LNHDA and SQIVND (reference sequence). Trimming removed 5 bases from V and 0 bases from J, with 8 bases in between.

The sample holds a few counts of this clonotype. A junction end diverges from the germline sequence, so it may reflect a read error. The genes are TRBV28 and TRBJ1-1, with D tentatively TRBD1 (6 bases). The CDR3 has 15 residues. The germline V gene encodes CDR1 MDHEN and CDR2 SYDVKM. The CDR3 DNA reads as TGTGCCAGCAGTTCCGGGGGCCGGGAGAACACTGAGGCTTTCTTT. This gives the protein CASSSGGRENTEAFF.